This T cell receptor (beta chain) was identified during a study of radiotherapy plus CTLA-4 blockade in lung cancer. Turning to the study itself: Among patients, more than 15% showed objective responses, and approximately 29% had disease control.

V dropped 4 bases and J dropped 7; count of bases not matched to a gene: 8. Per the germline V gene, CDR1 is SGHRS and CDR2 is YFSETQ. This CDR3 contains 14 residues. Study-level findings and limits: How blood T cell clones changed early, along with interferon-beta, reportedly forecast response best.

Sequencing used immunoSEQ multiplex PCR; TCRdb keeps in-frame clones, though not all of them. The data show around 77,000 clones, with roughly 70% seen just once and approximately 10% held by the top ten. A word on this clone: The antigen is undetermined.

V and J are TRBV5-1 and TRBJ2-3, with 8 bases that match TRBD1. The sequencing here drew on peripheral blood, taken from a patient treated with radiotherapy plus ipilimumab. The clonotype originates from a human donor with non-small cell lung cancer whose response to radiotherapy plus ipilimumab could not be evaluated. CDR3 sequence reads: CASSTGTGRYTQYF. For the CDR3, the DNA is TGCGCCAGCAGCACAGGGACAGGAAGATATACGCAGTATTTT.